This TCR beta chain was profiled in a study of blood T cell repertoires in COVID-19. The wider study: From the United States, Italy and Spain came samples of acute and convalescent COVID-19. The analysed material was cDNA or gDNA that came from T cells, B-cell-depleted T cells, or PBMCs.

CDR3 length: 15 residues. Unmatched junction bases numbered 6, after V lost 0 bases and J lost 7 bases. Germline loops: CDR1 SGHDT, CDR2 YYEEEE. How the authors handled the data: Estimates of nucleated cell counts were drawn from the amplification of reference gene primers. The repertoire was sequenced with immunoSEQ multiplex PCR; TCRdb's copy has only in-frame clones and lacks some. The V and J calls and clone size were taken over from that table, and D and trimming were inferred from the DNA. The sample records over 80,000 clones, roughly 87% being singletons. The specimen sequenced was peripheral blood. V gene TRBV5-6 combines with J gene TRBJ2-7, with 11 bases matching TRBD2. The clonotype comes from a man aged 65-85 years with acute or convalescent COVID-19. In DNA, the CDR3 is TGTGCCAGCAGCTTGGAAGGACTAGCGGGCGAGGAGCAGTACTTC. Amino acid sequence: CASSLEGLAGEEQYF.